These 30 T cell receptor beta chains were all obtained from the same sample, sequenced in a study of cytomegalovirus exposure and HLA in healthy donors. 13 Jbeta primers and 60 Vbeta primers were used for the PCR. This table comes from immunoSEQ multiplex PCR, and its TCRdb copy is limited to in-frame clones, with some not included. The sample table sets out approximately 130,000 clones. Sequencing used PBMCs. The receptor source for this set is a woman aged 55-69 years in good health and CMV-seronegative.

The V and J genes are TRBV6-1 and TRBJ2-5, with D uncertain. The V end was cut by 2 bases, the J end by 4 bases, with 14 bases between. The CDR3 has 15 residues. Germline V CDR1 and CDR2: MNHNS, SASEGT. As DNA, the CDR3 is TGTGCCAGCAGTGAATCCCACTGGCGGCCAGAGACCCAGTACTTC. Its translation: CASSESHWRPETQYF.

This chain uses TRBV29-1 with TRBJ1-5; possible D gene TRBD1, 6 bases. CDR1 is SQVTM, CDR2 ANQGSEA, per germline. The CDR3 totals 14 residues. The V end was cut by 6 bases, the J end by 0 bases, with 12 bases between. The CDR3 loop reads CSVETGNSNQPQHF. The CDR3 bases are TGCAGCGTAGAGACAGGCAATAGCAATCAGCCCCAGCATTTT.

The CDR3 protein is CASSLRGMPQFF. The CDR3 DNA follows: TGTGCCAGCAGCTTGCGCGGGATGCCTCAGTTCTTC. This chain links TRBV5-4 with TRBJ2-1; a weak D match, TRBD2 (6 bases). Trimming removed 1 base at V and 13 bases at J, with 12 bases between. Germline loops: CDR1 SGHNT, CDR2 YYREEE (reference sequence). The CDR3 sequence is 12 residues long. Full variable domain (rest looked up from reference TRBV5-4 and TRBJ2-1): ETGVTQSPTHLIKTRGQQVTLRCSSQSGHNTVSWYQQALGQGPQFIFQYYREEENGRGNFPPRFSGLQFPNYSSELNVNALELDDSALYLCASSLRGMPQFFGPGTRLTVL.

The chain is built from TRBV28 and TRBJ1-1; D not resolved. The CDR3 length is 15 residues. The germline V and J ends were trimmed by 4 bases and 0 bases, with 12 bases remaining between them. The germline V gene has CDR1 MDHEN and CDR2 SYDVKM. The CDR3 spells CASSSMAFMNTEAFF. The CDR3 region has the DNA TGTGCCAGCAGTTCAATGGCATTCATGAACACTGAAGCTTTCTTT.

The chain recombines TRBV9 with TRBJ2-5, with no clear D. Trimming left V 3 bases short and J 4 bases short, with 10 bases between. Germline V gene sequence: CDR1 SGDLS, CDR2 YYNGEE. CDR3 length equals 13 residues. This CDR3 is CASSATGAETQYF. In nucleotides, the CDR3 is TGTGCCAGCAGCGCCACTGGAGCAGAGACCCAGTACTTC.

This chain uses TRBV29-1 with TRBJ2-3; D ambiguous. Trimming removed 5 bases from V and 10 bases from J, with 13 bases in between. The germline V gene encodes CDR1 SQVTM and CDR2 ANQGSEA. CDR3 length equals 11 residues. Here the CDR3 reads CSVFPGVAQYF. DNA of the CDR3: TGCAGCGTTTTCCCTGGAGTTGCGCAGTATTTT.

The chain recombines TRBV5-1 with TRBJ1-3; tentatively, D is TRBD1 (6 bases). Per the germline V gene, CDR1 is SGHRS and CDR2 is YFSETQ. The CDR3 is made up of 16 amino acids. V was cut by 4 bases and J by 0 bases, with 14 bases left in between. This CDR3 reads CASSLGWGPSGNTIYF. In nucleotides, the CDR3 is TGCGCCAGCAGCCTGGGTTGGGGGCCCTCTGGAAACACCATATATTTT.

The chain links TRBV19 to TRBJ2-6; 8 bases fit TRBD1. The CDR3 covers 18 residues. The V segment lost 6 bases and the J segment 2 bases; nucleotides outside the gene matches: 12. Germline V lookup: CDR1 LNHDA, CDR2 SQIVND (reference sequence). DNA for the CDR3: TGTGCCAGTAGCTCGGACAGGGACGCGGGTACTGGGGCCAACGTCCTGACTTTC. Its translation is CASSSDRDAGTGANVLTF.

The rearrangement joins TRBV10-3 to TRBJ1-4; TRBD1 matches at 7 bases. V was clipped by 3 bases and J by 4 bases; unmatched bases: 5. Germline lookup yields CDR1 ENHRY and CDR2 SYGVKD. This CDR3 is built from 15 residues. Here the CDR3 DNA reads TGTGCCATCAGTGACCCGGGACAGATTAATGAAAAACTGTTTTTT. Its translation: CAISDPGQINEKLFF.

This rearrangement joins TRBV9 to TRBJ2-3; a weak D match, TRBD2 (6 bases). The CDR3 sequence is 17 residues long. V lost 0 bases to trimming and J lost 0 bases, with 14 bases between them. The germline V gene has CDR1 SGDLS and CDR2 YYNGEE. The CDR3 region is CASSVGLAEPSTDTQYF. In DNA form, the CDR3 reads TGTGCCAGCAGCGTAGGGTTAGCGGAGCCTAGCACAGATACGCAGTATTTT.

The chain links TRBV18 to TRBJ1-1; the D gene is possibly TRBD1 (5 bases). CDR3 length: 14 residues. V dropped 7 bases and J dropped 6 bases, with 18 bases sitting between them. CDR1 and CDR2 (germline): KGHSH, LQKENI. The CDR3 sequence is CASLPMGGRSEAFF. DNA for the CDR3: TGTGCCAGCTTACCGATGGGGGGAAGGTCTGAAGCTTTCTTT.

The chain uses TRBV28 and TRBJ2-6; tentatively, D is TRBD2 (5 bases). Germline CDR1 reads MDHEN; CDR2 reads SYDVKM. The CDR3 totals 16 residues. Between the trimmed V and J ends, which lost 5 bases and 1 base, there was a span of 12 bases. The CDR3 loop reads CASSLNPGSGANVLTF. The DNA for the CDR3 is TGTGCCAGCAGTCTAAATCCGGGGTCTGGGGCCAACGTCCTGACTTTC.

The chain is built from TRBV19 and TRBJ1-2; TRBD1 is a possible D gene (5 bases). The germline gives CDR1 LNHDA, CDR2 SQIVND (reference sequence). V shed 2 bases and J shed 8 bases, with 15 bases lying between them. The CDR3 is 14 residues long. The CDR3 DNA follows: TGTGCCAGTAGTATAAAAATGGCAGGGCGAGGCTACACCTTC. Amino acid sequence: CASSIKMAGRGYTF.

The gene calls are TRBV27 and TRBJ1-1; 7 nucleotides line up with TRBD1. Unmatched junction bases numbered 5, after V lost 0 bases and J lost 4 bases. The germline V gene encodes CDR1 MNHEY and CDR2 SMNVEV (reference sequence). This CDR3 is 15 amino acids long. The CDR3 here is CASSLSGQAGTEAFF. The CDR3 nucleotides are TGTGCCAGCAGTTTATCCGGACAGGCGGGCACTGAAGCTTTCTTT.

The chain recombines TRBV4-1 with TRBJ2-1; 7 bases agree with TRBD1. This CDR3 is 11 amino acids long. CDR1 MGHRA and CDR2 YSYEKL come from the germline V gene. V was clipped by 6 bases and J by 9 bases; unmatched bases: 2. Here the CDR3 reads CASSWDSEQFF. CDR3 in DNA: TGCGCCAGCAGTTGGGACAGTGAGCAGTTCTTC.

This sequence joins TRBV29-1 and TRBJ2-2; unclear D gene. The germline V gene has CDR1 SQVTM and CDR2 ANQGSEA. V gave up 3 bases and J gave up 1 base, with 6 bases separating them. This CDR3 region has 13 residues. CDR3 amino acids: CSVDSRNTGELFF. In DNA, the CDR3 is TGCAGCGTTGATTCCAGGAACACCGGGGAGCTGTTTTTT.

The V gene is TRBV19, the J gene TRBJ1-1; the D gene is possibly TRBD1 (5 bases). In germline, CDR1 is LNHDA, CDR2 SQIVND (reference sequence). Between the trimmed V and J ends, which lost 5 bases and 1 base, there was a span of 11 bases. This CDR3 contains 14 residues. The CDR3 DNA reads TGTGCCAGTAGTGCCTTGGGGGGGAACACTGAAGCTTTCTTT. This sequence encodes CASSALGGNTEAFF.

This chain connects TRBV28 to TRBJ2-7; 11 bases map to TRBD1. Trimming removed 4 bases from V and 1 base from J; junction bases left unmatched: 6. The CDR3 has 16 residues. The V gene's germline CDR1 is MDHEN and CDR2 SYDVKM. Written as DNA, the CDR3 is TGTGCCAGCAGTTCGATCGGACAGGGGGCATCCTACGAGCAGTACTTC. Translating it yields CASSSIGQGASYEQYF.

The chain couples TRBV5-1 to TRBJ2-7; TRBD2 matches 9 bases. J gave up 3 bases and V 2 bases, and 9 bases lay outside the gene matches. The CDR3 runs to 16 residues. The germline V gene has CDR1 SGHRS and CDR2 YFSETQ. This CDR3 reads CASSLPLSGGLYEQYF. CDR3 sequence (DNA): TGCGCCAGCAGCTTACCCCTTAGCGGGGGACTCTACGAGCAGTACTTC.

The chain is built from TRBV6-1 and TRBJ2-1; TRBD2 matches 10 bases. This CDR3 contains 15 residues. Per germline, CDR1 MNHNS and CDR2 SASEGT. Trimming cost V 8 bases and J 4 bases; bases outside gene matches: 8. CDR3 sequence (DNA): TGTGCCAGCTGGGAAGCGGGGGGGAATTACAATGAGCAGTTCTTC. Its protein product is CASWEAGGNYNEQFF.

The CDR3 spells CASSAGRTGALGSPLHF. The CDR3 bases are TGCGCCAGCAGCGCAGGTAGGACAGGGGCTCTCGGTTCACCCCTCCACTTT. The rearrangement joins TRBV5-1 to TRBJ1-6, with 9 nucleotides matching TRBD1. The V segment lost 4 bases and the J segment 9 bases; nucleotides outside the gene matches: 14. The CDR3 has 17 amino acids. CDR1 and CDR2 from the germline V gene are SGHRS and YFSETQ.

This chain connects TRBV5-6 to TRBJ2-7; 8 positions agree with TRBD1. Per the germline V gene, CDR1 is SGHDT and CDR2 is YYEEEE. The CDR3 runs 15 residues. V trimming: 4 bases; J trimming: 6 bases; junction bases outside the gene matches: 12. CDR3 in amino acids: CASSPDRGWPTEQYF. In DNA form, the CDR3 reads TGTGCCAGCAGCCCAGACAGGGGATGGCCTACCGAGCAGTACTTC.

This sequence joins TRBV27 and TRBJ2-5; tentatively, D is TRBD1 (6 bases). The J call may not be correct, given that the DNA end is closer to TRBJ2-7. This CDR3 has 15 residues. Germline V gene data show CDR1 as MNHEY and CDR2 as SMNVEV (reference sequence). The CDR3 DNA reads as TGTGCCAGCAGTTACCGGACAGAGAGTTCCTACGAGCAGTACTTC. It encodes CASSYRTESSYEQYF.

The chain couples TRBV5-6 to TRBJ2-2; tentatively, D is TRBD2 (6 bases). Trimming shortened V by 4 bases and J by 6 bases, and 22 bases separated the two germline ends. The germline V gene has CDR1 SGHDT and CDR2 YYEEEE. The CDR3 extends over 17 amino acids. CDR3 protein: CASSPLEGAGVAGELFF. The DNA for the CDR3 is TGTGCCAGCAGCCCCCTGGAGGGAGCCGGGGTGGCCGGGGAGCTGTTTTTT.

The chain carries TRBV6-6 and TRBJ1-1, with D tentatively TRBD1 (5 bases). This CDR3 contains 14 residues. Germline loops: CDR1 MNHNY, CDR2 SVGAGI (reference sequence). V was cut by 0 bases and J by 5 bases, with 10 bases left in between. This chain's CDR3 is CASSYSKTATEAFF. The DNA for the CDR3 is TGTGCCAGCAGTTACTCAAAGACAGCGACTGAAGCTTTCTTT.

The chain uses TRBV28 and TRBJ1-6; no firm D call. The CDR3 has 12 residues. Germline V gene sequence: CDR1 MDHEN, CDR2 SYDVKM. V was shortened by 2 bases and J by 9 bases, with 5 bases between the two germline ends. CDR3 protein: CASSLLPSPLHF. CDR3 DNA sequence: TGTGCCAGCAGTTTACTCCCTTCACCCCTCCACTTT.

The chain has TRBV7-9 and TRBJ2-1; D gene ambiguous. The CDR3 spans 14 residues. Germline values: CDR1 SEHNR, CDR2 FQNEAQ (reference sequence). Between the trimmed V and J ends, which lost 6 bases and 3 bases, there was a span of 12 bases. The CDR3 protein is CASSSQSFYNEQFF. CDR3 nucleotide sequence: TGTGCCAGCAGTTCCCAGTCCTTCTACAATGAGCAGTTCTTC. The full variable domain, in which reference TRBV7-9 and TRBJ2-1 provide the parts outside the CDR3, is DTGVSQNPRHKITKRGQNVTFRCDPISEHNRLYWYRQTLGQGPEFLTYFQNEAQLEKSRLLSDRFSAERPKGSFSTLEIQRTEQGDSAMYLCASSSQSFYNEQFFGPGTRLTVL.

The V call is TRBV27, the J call TRBJ2-1, with 12 bases lining up with TRBD1. The CDR3 is 19 residues long. V shed 6 bases and J 1 base; nucleotides not matched to a gene: 13. CDR1 MNHEY and CDR2 SMNVEV come from the germline V gene (reference sequence). The CDR3: CASRTARDRGLGSYNEQFF. CDR3 nucleotides: TGTGCCAGCAGAACCGCCAGGGACAGGGGGCTTGGTTCCTACAATGAGCAGTTCTTC.

The V gene is TRBV30, the J gene TRBJ2-7, with D maybe TRBD1 (5 bases). This CDR3 has 14 amino acids. The germline V gene encodes CDR1 GTSNPN and CDR2 SVGIG (reference sequence). The CDR3 bases are TGTGCTTGTGGGGCACATGAAGTAGCCTACGAGCAGTACTTC. Its translation is CACGAHEVAYEQYF.

This rearrangement joins TRBV1 to TRBJ2-5; TRBD2, the table's D call, was not compared with the DNA. TRBV1 is listed as a pseudogene. CDR3 length: 15 residues. The chain's CDR3 is CTSSQDSSGQETQYF. Here the CDR3 DNA reads TGCACCAGCAGCCAAGATTCTAGCGGACAAGAGACCCAGTACTTC.